A single sample gave rise to the 29 T cell receptor beta chains below, sequenced in a study of blood T cell repertoires in COVID-19. Measured with immunoSEQ multiplex PCR; TCRdb has only the in-frame clones, and not every one. The table lists 100,000 to 150,000 clones, 75% to 90% of them singletons. The sample consisted of PBMCs or T cells enriched from blood (not recorded which). The receptors were gathered from a woman between 45 and 60 years old who had recovered from COVID-19.

The rearrangement uses TRBV4-1 and TRBJ2-2, with D perhaps TRBD2 (6 bases). CDR3 length: 17 amino acids. Per germline, CDR1 MGHRA and CDR2 YSYEKL. With 1 base removed from V and 2 bases from J, the gap between germline ends came to 14 bases. The CDR3 sequence is CASSQVGGSANTGELFF. The CDR3 nucleotides are TGCGCCAGCAGCCAAGTGGGAGGTAGCGCTAACACCGGGGAGCTGTTTTTT.

The gene calls are TRBV29-1 and TRBJ2-3, with 11 positions matching TRBD2. Germline V gene lookup returns CDR1 SQVTM and CDR2 ANQGSEA. The CDR3 runs to 15 residues. J lost 5 bases, V lost 1 base, and 5 bases had no gene match. The CDR3 DNA is TGCAGCGTTGAAGCAGCTAGCGGGGGGATAGATACGCAGTATTTT. Translation: CSVEAASGGIDTQYF.

This chain connects TRBV6-6 to TRBJ2-4, with 9 positions matching TRBD1. With 5 bases clipped from V and 9 bases from J, the junction kept 8 bases outside the gene matches. The CDR3 sequence is 14 residues long. The germline CDR1 and CDR2 sequences are MNHNY and SVGAGI (reference sequence). This CDR3 is CASSRKGGQGIQYF. DNA of the CDR3: TGTGCCAGCAGTCGTAAGGGGGGACAGGGCATTCAGTACTTC.

This sequence joins TRBV20-1 and TRBJ2-7; 12 positions match TRBD2. CDR3 length: 15 residues. V gave up 3 bases and J gave up 4 bases; unmatched junction bases: 7. From germline, CDR1 is DFQATT and CDR2 SNEGSKA (reference sequence). The CDR3 is CSASPSGGGLYEQYF. CDR3 nucleotides: TGCAGTGCTAGTCCTAGCGGGGGGGGATTATACGAGCAGTACTTC.

J is TRBJ2-7 and V is TRBV2; possibly TRBD2 for D (7 bases). Looked up from germline, CDR1 is SNHLY and CDR2 is FYNNEI. The ends were cut back, 2 bases at V and 2 bases at J, with 13 bases in the middle. This CDR3 region has 15 residues. CDR3 sequence: CASSERGGSAYEQYF. Here the CDR3 DNA reads TGTGCCAGCAGTGAAAGGGGGGGGAGCGCCTACGAGCAGTACTTC.

In DNA form, the CDR3 reads TGTGCCAGCAGCTTGGGGGGACGCTACACCTTC. Translating it yields CASSLGGRYTF. The chain combines TRBV7-9 with TRBJ1-2; perhaps TRBD1 as D (5 bases). Trimming took 3 bases from V and 9 from J, leaving 8 bases between them. Germline lookup yields CDR1 SEHNR and CDR2 FQNEAQ (reference sequence). There are 11 residues in the CDR3.

The rearrangement joins TRBV27 to TRBJ1-6, with D possibly being TRBD1 (5 bases). Deletions cut 3 bases from V and 9 bases from J, with 12 bases between. The germline CDR1 and CDR2 sequences are MNHEY and SMNVEV (reference sequence). This CDR3 comprises 14 residues. CDR3: CASSLGRAGSPLHF. CDR3 nucleotide sequence: TGTGCCAGCAGTTTGGGCAGGGCTGGTTCACCCCTCCACTTT.

This clone has just a few counts. CDR3 residues: CASSNRDSSGNTIYF. The CDR3 DNA sequence: TGTGCCAGCAGCAACCGGGACAGTTCTGGAAACACCATATATTTT. V is TRBV5-5 and J is TRBJ1-3; the match to TRBD1 covers 7 bases. Germline V gene sequence: CDR1 SGHKS, CDR2 YYEKEE (reference sequence). The trim removed 4 bases at V and 1 base at J, leaving 5 bases unmatched. The CDR3 totals 15 residues. Full variable domain (remainder filled in from reference TRBV5-5 and TRBJ1-3): DAGVTQSPTHLIKTRGQQVTLRCSPISGHKSVSWYQQVLGQGPQFIFQYYEKEERGRGNFPDRFSARQFPNYSSELNVNALLLGDSALYLCASSNRDSSGNTIYFGEGSWLTVV.

This clone has just one count. The rearrangement uses TRBV27 and TRBJ1-1; a possible D gene is TRBD1 (5 bases). This CDR3 has 15 amino acids. Trimming stripped 6 bases from V and 0 bases from J, with 14 bases between. The germline V gene encodes CDR1 MNHEY and CDR2 SMNVEV (reference sequence). The CDR3 reads CASSPWGTVNTEAFF. For the CDR3, the DNA is TGTGCCAGCAGCCCTTGGGGCACGGTGAACACTGAAGCTTTCTTT.

This clone is a singleton in its sample. The genes are TRBV9 and TRBJ1-6; the D gene is possibly TRBD1 (6 bases). V was trimmed by 5 bases and J by 5 bases, leaving 11 bases between them. CDR3 length equals 14 residues. The V gene's germline CDR1 is SGDLS and CDR2 YYNGEE. CDR3 bases: TGTGCCAGCAGGGACAGCAAAAATAATTCACCCCTCCACTTT. Amino acid sequence: CASRDSKNNSPLHF. Using reference TRBV9 and TRBJ1-6 for the parts outside the CDR3, the full variable domain is DSGVTQTPKHLITATGQRVTLRCSPRSGDLSVYWYQQSLDQGLQFLIQYYNGEERAKGNILERFSAQQFPDLHSELNLSSLELGDSALYFCASRDSKNNSPLHFGNGTRLTVT.

The chain carries TRBV18 and TRBJ1-5, with 7 bases fitting TRBD1. This CDR3 is built from 15 residues. Per the germline V gene, CDR1 is KGHSH and CDR2 is LQKENI. After removal of 3 bases from V and 5 bases from J, the junction contained 7 bases not matched to a gene. CDR3 protein: CASSPEARGYQPQHF. CDR3 nucleotides: TGTGCCAGCTCACCGGAGGCCAGGGGGTATCAGCCCCAGCATTTT.

Only a few counts were recorded for this clone. The chain uses TRBV5-1 and TRBJ1-1; D is unclear. V was clipped by 3 bases and J by 3 bases, with 9 bases between them. This CDR3 is built from 13 residues. Germline CDR1 reads SGHRS; CDR2 reads YFSETQ. The CDR3 bases are TGCGCCAGCAGCTCAAGCCCGGACACTGAAGCTTTCTTT. It encodes CASSSSPDTEAFF.

This chain connects TRBV29-1 to TRBJ2-1; 8 bases map to TRBD2. Germline lookup yields CDR1 SQVTM and CDR2 ANQGSEA. Losses at the gene ends were 2 bases for V and 6 bases for J; bases not matched to a gene: 3. This CDR3 spans 13 amino acids. The CDR3 DNA follows: TGCAGCGTTGAAACTAGCGGCTTCAATGAGCAGTTCTTC. Protein product: CSVETSGFNEQFF.

V and J are TRBV9 and TRBJ1-2; tentative D call: TRBD1 (6 bases). V was trimmed by 3 bases and J by 0 bases, leaving 12 bases between them. Germline CDR1 SGDLS, CDR2 YYNGEE. This CDR3 spans 15 amino acids. CDR3 protein: CASSDGGRANYGYTF. The CDR3, as DNA: TGTGCCAGCAGCGATGGGGGCAGAGCTAACTATGGCTACACCTTC.

V and J are TRBV9 and TRBJ1-1; 9 positions match TRBD1. Germline loops: CDR1 SGDLS, CDR2 YYNGEE. V dropped 4 bases and J dropped 1; count of bases not matched to a gene: 2. The CDR3 length is 14 residues. CDR3 DNA: TGTGCCAGCAGCATGACAGGGGGGAACACTGAAGCTTTCTTT. Protein: CASSMTGGNTEAFF. Full variable domain (outside the CDR3, taken from reference TRBV9 and TRBJ1-1): DSGVTQTPKHLITATGQRVTLRCSPRSGDLSVYWYQQSLDQGLQFLIQYYNGEERAKGNILERFSAQQFPDLHSELNLSSLELGDSALYFCASSMTGGNTEAFFGQGTRLTVV.

This clone was counted once. The V gene is TRBV27, the J gene TRBJ1-5, with a possible D match to TRBD1 (6 bases). The CDR3 totals 15 residues. V shed 2 bases and J shed 7 bases, with 15 bases lying between them. Germline CDR1 MNHEY, CDR2 SMNVEV (reference sequence). The CDR3 is CASSLKGQGRQPQHF. In DNA form, the CDR3 reads TGTGCCAGCAGTTTAAAGGGGCAGGGGCGCCAGCCCCAGCATTTT.

The chain recombines TRBV11-2 with TRBJ2-3; 9 nucleotides match TRBD1. The germline V gene encodes CDR1 SGHAT and CDR2 FQNNGV. The junction had 16 bases not matched to a gene; V was cut back by 5 bases and J by 4 bases. CDR3 length equals 18 residues. Here the CDR3 reads CASSPIPSQGARADTQYF. CDR3 nucleotide sequence: TGTGCCAGCAGCCCGATTCCGTCACAGGGGGCGCGGGCAGATACGCAGTATTTT.

V usage is TRBV27 and J usage is TRBJ1-6; D is ambiguous. The CDR3 consists of 19 residues. Per the germline V gene, CDR1 is MNHEY and CDR2 is SMNVEV (reference sequence). Trimming took off 5 bases at V and 7 bases at J, with 27 bases between the two ends. The CDR3, as DNA: TGTGCCAGCAGTCAGACTTTACTTAGACCGGATTTGAGCAATTCACCCCTCCACTTT. It translates to CASSQTLLRPDLSNSPLHF.

This clone was found once. The chain employs TRBV6-5 and TRBJ1-3, with unresolved D. Germline V gene lookup returns CDR1 MNHEY and CDR2 SVGAGI. The CDR3 extends over 15 amino acids. V was clipped by 6 bases and J by 0 bases, with 12 bases between them. The CDR3 loop is CASRPDITSGNTIYF. In nucleotides, the CDR3 is TGTGCCAGCAGACCCGACATCACCTCTGGAAACACCATATATTTT.

The V gene is TRBV6-1, the J gene TRBJ1-2; D is unclear. Germline CDR1 is MNHNS and CDR2 is SASEGT. CDR3 length: 16 residues. V gave up 2 bases and J gave up 8 bases, with 21 bases separating them. Here the CDR3 reads CASSESPGLIISGYTF. CDR3 nucleotide sequence: TGTGCCAGCAGTGAAAGTCCAGGCCTAATCATATCGGGCTACACCTTC.

A few counts support this clone. V usage is TRBV7-2 and J usage is TRBJ2-7; D is unresolved. This CDR3 comprises 14 residues. Germline V CDR1 and CDR2: SGHTA, FQGNSA. V was cut by 5 bases and J by 3 bases, with 14 bases left in between. The DNA of the CDR3 is TGTGCCAGCAGCCCCCCCCCGCGAGACTACGAGCAGTACTTC. Protein product: CASSPPPRDYEQYF.

This clone was observed once. The gene calls are TRBV6-5 and TRBJ1-5, with 7 bases fitting TRBD1. Trimming cost V 5 bases and J 0 bases; bases outside gene matches: 4. Germline CDR1 is MNHEY and CDR2 is SVGAGI. The CDR3 contains 15 residues. This CDR3 reads CASSQQGNSNQPQHF. In DNA form, the CDR3 reads TGTGCCAGCAGTCAACAGGGGAATAGCAATCAGCCCCAGCATTTT.

The genes are TRBV2 and TRBJ2-3; a possible D gene is TRBD1 (6 bases). The V end lost 8 bases, the J end lost 5 bases, and 20 bases lay between the germline ends. Germline V lookup: CDR1 SNHLY, CDR2 FYNNEI. The CDR3 loop spans 15 amino acids. In DNA form, the CDR3 reads TGTGCCAGCGGGGGAGAGGACAGAAGGGTAGATACGCAGTATTTT. This encodes CASGGEDRRVDTQYF. Full variable domain (missing parts from reference TRBV2 and TRBJ2-3): EPEVTQTPSHQVTQMGQEVILRCVPISNHLYFYWYRQILGQKVEFLVSFYNNEISEKSEIFDDQFSVERPDGSNFTLKIRSTKLEDSAMYFCASGGEDRRVDTQYFGPGTRLTVL.

J is TRBJ2-1 and V is TRBV5-4; D is possibly TRBD2 (5 bases). Trimming took off 4 bases at V and 0 bases at J, with 14 bases between the two ends. The CDR3 is 16 amino acids. CDR1 and CDR2 (germline): SGHNT, YYREEE (reference sequence). CDR3 coding DNA: TGTGCCAGCAGCGCCTCCGGGATCCGCTCCTACAATGAGCAGTTCTTC. This translates into CASSASGIRSYNEQFF.

V gene TRBV6-5 combines with J gene TRBJ1-2, with 7 bases identical to TRBD1. Losses at the gene ends were 0 bases for V and 3 bases for J; bases not matched to a gene: 4. The CDR3 has 15 amino acids. Germline V gene sequence: CDR1 MNHEY, CDR2 SVGAGI. CDR3 DNA: TGTGCCAGCAGTTACTCACATACAGGGGACTATGGCTACACCTTC. It yields the protein CASSYSHTGDYGYTF.

This chain joins TRBV25-1 and TRBJ2-5, with 10 bases lining up with TRBD1. This CDR3 has 16 residues. V shed 2 bases and J 4 bases; nucleotides not matched to a gene: 7. Germline CDR1 MGHDK, CDR2 SYGVNS. The CDR3 loop reads CASSELRTGGSETQYF. CDR3 DNA: TGTGCCAGCAGTGAACTCAGGACAGGGGGTTCAGAGACCCAGTACTTC.

This chain links TRBV19 with TRBJ2-3, with 9 bases identical to TRBD1. J was trimmed by 3 bases and V by 6 bases; bases with no gene match: 4. The V gene's germline CDR1 is LNHDA and CDR2 SQIVND (reference sequence). CDR3 size: 14 residues. CDR3 nucleotide sequence: TGTGCCAGTAGCTTGGACAGGGGAACAGATACGCAGTATTTT. Translating gives CASSLDRGTDTQYF.

Note on this clone: The junction shows a germline mismatch at one end, possibly a read error. V is TRBV7-2 and J is TRBJ2-7; TRBD2 matches at 7 bases. Looked up from germline, CDR1 is SGHTA and CDR2 is FQGNSA. The CDR3 contains 14 residues. The CDR3 DNA follows: TGTGCCAGCAGCGTAGCGGGCAACCCCTACGAGCAGTACTTC. Protein product: CASSVAGNPYEQYF. Looking up the rest from reference TRBV7-2 and TRBJ2-7 gives the full variable domain: GAGVSQSPSNKVTEKGKDVELRCDPISGHTALYWYRQSLGQGLEFLIYFQGNSAPDKSGLPSDRFSAERTGGSVSTLTIQRTQQEDSAVYLCASSVAGNPYEQYFGPGTRLTVT.

The rearrangement links TRBV13 to TRBJ1-1; tentative D call: TRBD1 (5 bases). Trimming pared 7 bases from V and 3 bases from J, leaving 18 bases between. This CDR3 contains 15 residues. Germline lookup yields CDR1 PRHDT and CDR2 FYEKMQ (reference sequence). The CDR3 nucleotides read TGTGCCAGCACAGGCAGGGCAGTGACGGACACTGAAGCTTTCTTT. This translates into CASTGRAVTDTEAFF.